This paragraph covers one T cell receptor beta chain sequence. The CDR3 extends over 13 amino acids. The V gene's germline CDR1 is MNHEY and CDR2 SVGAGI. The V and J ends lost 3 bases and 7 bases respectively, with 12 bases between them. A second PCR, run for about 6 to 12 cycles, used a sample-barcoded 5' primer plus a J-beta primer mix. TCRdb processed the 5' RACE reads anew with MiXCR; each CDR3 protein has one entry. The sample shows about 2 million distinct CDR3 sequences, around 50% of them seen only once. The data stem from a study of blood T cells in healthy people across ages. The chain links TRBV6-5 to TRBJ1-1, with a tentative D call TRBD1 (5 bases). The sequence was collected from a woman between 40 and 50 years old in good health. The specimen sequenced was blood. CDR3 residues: CASSYDVGGEAFF. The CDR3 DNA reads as TGTGCCAGCAGTTATGATGTTGGGGGTGAAGCTTTCTTT.